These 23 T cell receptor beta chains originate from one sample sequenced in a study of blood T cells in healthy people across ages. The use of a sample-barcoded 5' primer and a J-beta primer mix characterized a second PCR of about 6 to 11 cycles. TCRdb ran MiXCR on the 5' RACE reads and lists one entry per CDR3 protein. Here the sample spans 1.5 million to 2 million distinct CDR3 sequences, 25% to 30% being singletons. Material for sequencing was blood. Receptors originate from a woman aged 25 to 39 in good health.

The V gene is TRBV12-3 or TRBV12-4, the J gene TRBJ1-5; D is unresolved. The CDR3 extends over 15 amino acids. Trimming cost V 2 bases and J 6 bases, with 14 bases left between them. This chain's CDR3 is CASSLWAQSGQPQHF. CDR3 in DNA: TGTGCCAGCAGTTTATGGGCCCAAAGTGGTCAGCCCCAGCATTTT.

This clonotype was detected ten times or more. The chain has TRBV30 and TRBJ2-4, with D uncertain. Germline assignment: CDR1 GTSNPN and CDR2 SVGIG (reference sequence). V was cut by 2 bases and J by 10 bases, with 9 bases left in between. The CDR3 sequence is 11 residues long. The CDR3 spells CAWSTRGIQYF. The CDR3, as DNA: TGTGCCTGGAGTACCCGTGGGATTCAGTACTTC.

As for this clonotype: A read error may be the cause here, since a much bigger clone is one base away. In nucleotides, the CDR3 is TGTGCCAGCAGTTACGGGTTTACCCCCTGGGGTGAGCAGTACTTC. It yields the protein CASSYGFTPWGEQYF. The chain recombines TRBV6-5 with TRBJ2-5, with D hard to call. The germline V gene has CDR1 MNHEY and CDR2 SVGAGI. V gave up 2 bases and J gave up 11 bases, with 21 bases separating them. This CDR3 is built from 15 residues.

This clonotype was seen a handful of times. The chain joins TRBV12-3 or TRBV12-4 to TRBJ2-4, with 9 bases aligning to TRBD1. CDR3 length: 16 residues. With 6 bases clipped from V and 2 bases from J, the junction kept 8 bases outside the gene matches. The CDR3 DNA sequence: TGTGCCAGCAGACAGGACAGGGGAGCATCCAAAAACATTCAGTACTTC. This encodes CASRQDRGASKNIQYF.

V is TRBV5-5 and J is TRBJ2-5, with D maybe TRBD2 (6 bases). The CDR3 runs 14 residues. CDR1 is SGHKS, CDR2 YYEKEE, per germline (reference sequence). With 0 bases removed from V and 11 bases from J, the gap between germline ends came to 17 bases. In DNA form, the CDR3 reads TGTGCCAGCAGCTTGGCCGGGCGGGAAAAGGAGCAGTACTTC. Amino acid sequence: CASSLAGREKEQYF.

The CDR3 nucleotides are TGCGCCAGCAGAGACATAGACACTGAAGCTTTCTTT. Its translation: CASRDIDTEAFF. The chain couples TRBV5-1 to TRBJ1-1; D gene ambiguous. V lost 5 bases, J lost 3 bases, and 8 bases lay in between. The germline V gene encodes CDR1 SGHRS and CDR2 YFSETQ. This CDR3 is 12 amino acids long.

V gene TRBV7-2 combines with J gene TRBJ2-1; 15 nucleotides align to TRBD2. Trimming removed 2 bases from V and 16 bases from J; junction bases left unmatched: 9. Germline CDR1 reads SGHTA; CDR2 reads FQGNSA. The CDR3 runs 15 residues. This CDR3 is CASSLSGLAGGRDFF. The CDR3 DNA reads TGTGCCAGCAGCTTAAGCGGACTAGCGGGGGGGCGAGATTTCTTC. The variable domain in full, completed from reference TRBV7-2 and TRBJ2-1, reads GAGVSQSPSNKVTEKGKDVELRCDPISGHTALYWYRQSLGQGLEFLIYFQGNSAPDKSGLPSDRFSAERTGGSVSTLTIQRTQQEDSAVYLCASSLSGLAGGRDFFGPGTRLTVL.

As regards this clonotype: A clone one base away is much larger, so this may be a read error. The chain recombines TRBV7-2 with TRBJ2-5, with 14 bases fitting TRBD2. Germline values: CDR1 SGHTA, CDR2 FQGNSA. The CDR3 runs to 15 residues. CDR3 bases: TGTGCCGGCAGCGCCGGGACTAGCGGGAGAGAGACCCAGTACTTC. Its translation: CAGSAGTSGRETQYF.

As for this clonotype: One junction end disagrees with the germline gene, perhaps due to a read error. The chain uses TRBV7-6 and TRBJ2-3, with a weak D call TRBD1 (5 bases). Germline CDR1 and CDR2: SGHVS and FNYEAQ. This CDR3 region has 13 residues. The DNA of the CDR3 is TGTACCAGCAGCTTAGGGGTCGTAGATACGCAGTATTTT. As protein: CTSSLGVVDTQYF.

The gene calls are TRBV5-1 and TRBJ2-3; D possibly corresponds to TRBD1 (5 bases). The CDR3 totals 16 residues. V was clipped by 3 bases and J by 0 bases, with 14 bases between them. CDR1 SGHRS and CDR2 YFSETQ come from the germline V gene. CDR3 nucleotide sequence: TGCGCCAGCAGCTCTACAGGAGACTCTAGCACAGATACGCAGTATTTT. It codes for CASSSTGDSSTDTQYF.

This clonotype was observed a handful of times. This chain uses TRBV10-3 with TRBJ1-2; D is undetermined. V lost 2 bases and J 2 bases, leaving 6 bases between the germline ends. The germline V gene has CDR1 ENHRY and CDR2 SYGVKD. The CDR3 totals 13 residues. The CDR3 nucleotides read TGTGCCATCAGTGAGGAAGGGAACTATGGCTACACCTTC. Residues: CAISEEGNYGYTF.

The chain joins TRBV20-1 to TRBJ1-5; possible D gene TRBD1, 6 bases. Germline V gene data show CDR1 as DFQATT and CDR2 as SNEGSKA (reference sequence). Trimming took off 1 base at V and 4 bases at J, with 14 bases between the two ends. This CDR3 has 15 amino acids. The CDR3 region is CSARGQQGQNQPQHF. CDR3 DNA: TGCAGTGCTAGAGGGCAACAGGGACAAAATCAGCCCCAGCATTTT.

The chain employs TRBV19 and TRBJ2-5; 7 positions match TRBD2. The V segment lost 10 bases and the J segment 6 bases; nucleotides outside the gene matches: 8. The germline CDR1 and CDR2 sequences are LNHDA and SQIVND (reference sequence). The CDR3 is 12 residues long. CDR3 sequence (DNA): TGTGCCAAGCCGGGACTAAAGAAGACCCAGTACTTC. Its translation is CAKPGLKKTQYF. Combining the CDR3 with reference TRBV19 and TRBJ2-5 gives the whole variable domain DGGITQSPKYLFRKEGQNVTLSCEQNLNHDAMYWYRQDPGQGLRLIYYSQIVNDFQKGDIAEGYSVSREKKESFPLTVTSAQKNPTAFYLCAKPGLKKTQYFGPGTRLLVL.

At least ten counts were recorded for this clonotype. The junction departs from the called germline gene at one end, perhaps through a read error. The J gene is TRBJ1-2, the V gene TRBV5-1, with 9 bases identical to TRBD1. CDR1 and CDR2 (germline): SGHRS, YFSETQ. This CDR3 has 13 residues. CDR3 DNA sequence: TGTGCCAGCAGTTTACAGGGGGCGGATGGCTACACCTTC. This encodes CASSLQGADGYTF.

The CDR3 loop reads CASSLELAARSSYNEQFF. As DNA, the CDR3 is TGTGCCAGCAGCTTGGAACTAGCGGCGCGGAGCTCCTACAATGAGCAGTTCTTC. V usage is TRBV5-5 and J usage is TRBJ2-1, with TRBD2 matching 8 bases. CDR3 length: 18 residues. From germline, CDR1 is SGHKS and CDR2 YYEKEE (reference sequence). V was pared by 0 bases and J by 0 bases, with 8 bases of the junction left unmatched. Using reference TRBV5-5 and TRBJ2-1 for the parts outside the CDR3, the full variable domain is DAGVTQSPTHLIKTRGQQVTLRCSPISGHKSVSWYQQVLGQGPQFIFQYYEKEERGRGNFPDRFSARQFPNYSSELNVNALLLGDSALYLCASSLELAARSSYNEQFFGPGTRLTVL.

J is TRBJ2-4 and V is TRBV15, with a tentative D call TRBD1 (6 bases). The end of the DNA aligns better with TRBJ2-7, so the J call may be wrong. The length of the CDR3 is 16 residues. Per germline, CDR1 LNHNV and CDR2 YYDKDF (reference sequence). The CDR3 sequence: CATSREGPQGTYEQYF. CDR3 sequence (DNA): TGTGCCACCAGCAGAGAAGGTCCGCAGGGGACCTACGAGCAGTACTTC.

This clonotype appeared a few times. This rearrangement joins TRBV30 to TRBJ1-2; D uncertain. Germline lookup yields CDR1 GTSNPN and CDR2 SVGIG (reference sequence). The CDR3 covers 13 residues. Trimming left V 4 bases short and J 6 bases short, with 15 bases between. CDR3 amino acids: CAWTWAGKNGYTF. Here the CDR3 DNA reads TGTGCCTGGACCTGGGCGGGGAAGAATGGCTACACCTTC.

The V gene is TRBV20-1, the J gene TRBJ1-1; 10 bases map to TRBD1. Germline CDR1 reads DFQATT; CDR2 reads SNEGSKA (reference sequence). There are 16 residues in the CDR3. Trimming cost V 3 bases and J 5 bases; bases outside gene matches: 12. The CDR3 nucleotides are TGCAGTGCTAGTGGAAAAACCGGGACAGGGGCTACTGAAGCTTTCTTT. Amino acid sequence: CSASGKTGTGATEAFF.

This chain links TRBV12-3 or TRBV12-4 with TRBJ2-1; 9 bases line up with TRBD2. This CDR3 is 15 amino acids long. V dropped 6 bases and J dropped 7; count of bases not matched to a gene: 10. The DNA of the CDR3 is TGTGCCAGCAGCATGCTAGCGGGGCTGTGGAATGAGCAGTTCTTC. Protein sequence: CASSMLAGLWNEQFF.

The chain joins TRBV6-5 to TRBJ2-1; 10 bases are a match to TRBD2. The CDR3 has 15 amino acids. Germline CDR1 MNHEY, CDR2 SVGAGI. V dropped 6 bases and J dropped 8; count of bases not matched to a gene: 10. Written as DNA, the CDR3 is TGTGCCAGCAGGTCACGAGCGGGAGGGCCGGATGAGCAGTTCTTC. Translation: CASRSRAGGPDEQFF.

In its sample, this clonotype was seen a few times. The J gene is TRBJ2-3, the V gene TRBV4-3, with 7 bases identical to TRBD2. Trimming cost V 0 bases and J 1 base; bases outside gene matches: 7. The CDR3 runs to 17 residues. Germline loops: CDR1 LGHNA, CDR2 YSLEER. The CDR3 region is CASSQDGSGAGTDTQYF. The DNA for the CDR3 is TGCGCCAGCAGCCAAGACGGGAGCGGGGCCGGCACAGATACGCAGTATTTT.

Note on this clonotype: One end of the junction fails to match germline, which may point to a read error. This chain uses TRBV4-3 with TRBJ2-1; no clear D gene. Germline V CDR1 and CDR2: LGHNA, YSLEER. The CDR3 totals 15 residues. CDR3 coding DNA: TGCACCAGCAGCCAAGAGCTTTCCCCCTACAATGAGCAGTTCTTC. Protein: CTSSQELSPYNEQFF.

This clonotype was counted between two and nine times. The CDR3 is CSANVQTQETQYF. CDR3 nucleotides: TGCAGTGCTAATGTGCAGACCCAAGAGACCCAGTACTTC. This rearrangement joins TRBV20-1 to TRBJ2-5; D ambiguous. Germline-derived CDR1 and CDR2 are DFQATT and SNEGSKA (reference sequence). V was pared by 4 bases and J by 1 base, with 10 bases between. The CDR3 totals 13 residues.